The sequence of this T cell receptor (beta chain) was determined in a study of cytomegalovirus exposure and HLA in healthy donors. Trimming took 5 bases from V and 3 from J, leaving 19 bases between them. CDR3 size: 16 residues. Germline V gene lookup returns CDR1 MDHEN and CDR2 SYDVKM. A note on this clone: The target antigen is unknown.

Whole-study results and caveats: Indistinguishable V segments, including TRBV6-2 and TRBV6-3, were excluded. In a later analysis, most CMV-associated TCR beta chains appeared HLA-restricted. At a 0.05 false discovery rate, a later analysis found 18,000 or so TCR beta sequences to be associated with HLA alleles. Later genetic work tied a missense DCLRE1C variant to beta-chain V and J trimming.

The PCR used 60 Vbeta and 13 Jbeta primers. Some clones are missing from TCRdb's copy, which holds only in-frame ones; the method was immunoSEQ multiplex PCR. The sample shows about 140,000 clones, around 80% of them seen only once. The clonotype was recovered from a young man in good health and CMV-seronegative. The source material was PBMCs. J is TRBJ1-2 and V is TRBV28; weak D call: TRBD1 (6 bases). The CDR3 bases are TGTGCCAGCAGTCAAGGCCCCGGCACAGGGCACTATGGCTACACCTTC. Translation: CASSQGPGTGHYGYTF.